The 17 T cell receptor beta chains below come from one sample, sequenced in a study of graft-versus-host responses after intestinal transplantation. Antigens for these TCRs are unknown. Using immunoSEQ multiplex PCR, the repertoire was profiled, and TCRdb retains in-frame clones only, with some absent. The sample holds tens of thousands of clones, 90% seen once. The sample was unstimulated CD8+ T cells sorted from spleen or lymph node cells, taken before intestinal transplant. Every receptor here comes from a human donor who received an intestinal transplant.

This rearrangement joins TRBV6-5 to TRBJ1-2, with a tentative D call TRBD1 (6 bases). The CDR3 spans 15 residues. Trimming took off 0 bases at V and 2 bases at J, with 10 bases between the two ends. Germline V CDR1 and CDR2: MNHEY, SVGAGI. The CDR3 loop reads CASSYSTGGNYGYTF. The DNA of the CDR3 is TGTGCCAGCAGTTACTCGACAGGTGGAAACTATGGCTACACCTTC.

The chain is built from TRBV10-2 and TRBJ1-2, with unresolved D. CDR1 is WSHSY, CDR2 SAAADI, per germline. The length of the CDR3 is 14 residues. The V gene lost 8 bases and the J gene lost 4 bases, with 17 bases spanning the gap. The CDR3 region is CASAREERGYGYTF. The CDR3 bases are TGCGCCAGCGCTCGAGAGGAACGAGGCTATGGCTACACCTTC.

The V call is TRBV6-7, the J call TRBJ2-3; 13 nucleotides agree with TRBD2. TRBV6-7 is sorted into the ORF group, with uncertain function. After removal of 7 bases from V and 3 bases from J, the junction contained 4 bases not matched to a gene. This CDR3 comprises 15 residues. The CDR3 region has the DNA TGTGCCAGCATTACTAGCGGGGGGGCGACAGATACGCAGTATTTT. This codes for CASITSGGATDTQYF.

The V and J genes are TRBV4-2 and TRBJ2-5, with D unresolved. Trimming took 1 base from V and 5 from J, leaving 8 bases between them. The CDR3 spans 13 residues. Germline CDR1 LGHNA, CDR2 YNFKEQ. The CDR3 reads CASSQALGETQYF. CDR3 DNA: TGTGCCAGCAGCCAAGCCCTGGGCGAGACCCAGTACTTC.

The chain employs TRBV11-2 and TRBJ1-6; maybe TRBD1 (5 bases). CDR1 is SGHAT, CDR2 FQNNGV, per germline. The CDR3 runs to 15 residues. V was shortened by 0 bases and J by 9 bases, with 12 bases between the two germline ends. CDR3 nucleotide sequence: TGTGCCAGCAGCTTAGATCGGGGGGACGGTTCACCCCTCCACTTT. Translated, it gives CASSLDRGDGSPLHF.

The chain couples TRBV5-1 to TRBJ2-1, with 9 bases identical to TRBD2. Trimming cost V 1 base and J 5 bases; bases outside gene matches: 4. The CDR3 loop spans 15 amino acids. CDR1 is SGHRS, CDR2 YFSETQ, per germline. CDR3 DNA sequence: TGCGCCAGCAGCTTGCTAGCGGGGTCCAACAATGAGCAGTTCTTC. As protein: CASSLLAGSNNEQFF.

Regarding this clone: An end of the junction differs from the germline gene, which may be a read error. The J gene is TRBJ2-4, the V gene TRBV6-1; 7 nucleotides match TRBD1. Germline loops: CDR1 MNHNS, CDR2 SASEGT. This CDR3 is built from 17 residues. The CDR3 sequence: CASSEDSTGVTKNIQYF. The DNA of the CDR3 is TGTGCCAGCAGCGAAGACAGTACAGGGGTAACCAAAAACATTCAGTACTTC.

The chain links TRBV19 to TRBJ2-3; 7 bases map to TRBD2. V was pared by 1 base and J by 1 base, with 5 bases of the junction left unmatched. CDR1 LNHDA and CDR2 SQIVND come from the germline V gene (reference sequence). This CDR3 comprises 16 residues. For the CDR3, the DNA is TGTGCCAGTAGTATAGTGGGGGGAGGGGGCACAGATACGCAGTATTTT. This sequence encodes CASSIVGGGGTDTQYF.

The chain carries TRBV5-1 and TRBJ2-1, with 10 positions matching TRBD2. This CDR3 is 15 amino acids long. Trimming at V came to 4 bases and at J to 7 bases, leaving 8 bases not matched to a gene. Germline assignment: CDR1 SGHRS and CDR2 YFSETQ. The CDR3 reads CASSPSGGAGNEQFF. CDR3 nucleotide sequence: TGCGCCAGCAGCCCCAGCGGGGGGGCCGGGAATGAGCAGTTCTTC.

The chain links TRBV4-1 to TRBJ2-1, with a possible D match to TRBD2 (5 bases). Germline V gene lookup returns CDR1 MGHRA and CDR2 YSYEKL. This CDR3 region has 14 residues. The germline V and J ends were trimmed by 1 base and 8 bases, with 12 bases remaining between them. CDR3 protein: CASSQGPRGDEQFF. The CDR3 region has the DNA TGCGCCAGCAGCCAAGGGCCTCGGGGAGATGAGCAGTTCTTC.

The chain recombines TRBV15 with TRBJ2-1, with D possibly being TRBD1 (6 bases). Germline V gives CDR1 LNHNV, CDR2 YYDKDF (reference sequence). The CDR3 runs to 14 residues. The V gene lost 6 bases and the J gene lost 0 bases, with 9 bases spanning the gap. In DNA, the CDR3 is TGTGCCACCAGTTGGACAGACTCCTACAATGAGCAGTTCTTC. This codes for CATSWTDSYNEQFF.

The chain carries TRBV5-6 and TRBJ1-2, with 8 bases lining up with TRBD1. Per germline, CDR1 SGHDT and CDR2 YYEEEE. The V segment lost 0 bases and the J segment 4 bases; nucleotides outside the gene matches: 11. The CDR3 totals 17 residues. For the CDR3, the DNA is TGTGCCAGCAGCTTGGTAGACAGGGGCCGATCTGTCTATGGCTACACCTTC. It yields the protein CASSLVDRGRSVYGYTF.

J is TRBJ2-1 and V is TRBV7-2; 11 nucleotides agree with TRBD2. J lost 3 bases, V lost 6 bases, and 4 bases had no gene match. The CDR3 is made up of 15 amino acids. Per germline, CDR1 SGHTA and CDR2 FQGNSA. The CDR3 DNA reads TGTGCCAGCAGGCTACTAGCGGGGGTCTACAATGAGCAGTTCTTC. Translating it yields CASRLLAGVYNEQFF. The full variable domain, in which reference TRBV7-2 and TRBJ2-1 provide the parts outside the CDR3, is GAGVSQSPSNKVTEKGKDVELRCDPISGHTALYWYRQSLGQGLEFLIYFQGNSAPDKSGLPSDRFSAERTGGSVSTLTIQRTQQEDSAVYLCASRLLAGVYNEQFFGPGTRLTVL.

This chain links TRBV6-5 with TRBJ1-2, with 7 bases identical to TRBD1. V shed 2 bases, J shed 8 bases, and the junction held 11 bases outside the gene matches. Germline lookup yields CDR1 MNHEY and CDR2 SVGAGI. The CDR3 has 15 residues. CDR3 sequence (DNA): TGTGCCAGCAGTTACCGGACCGACGACAGGGCAGGCTACACCTTC. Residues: CASSYRTDDRAGYTF.

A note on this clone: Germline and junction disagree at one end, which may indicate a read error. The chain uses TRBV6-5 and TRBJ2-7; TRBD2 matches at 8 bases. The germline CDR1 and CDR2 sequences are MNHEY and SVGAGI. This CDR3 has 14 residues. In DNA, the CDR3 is TGTGCCAGCAGTCACGGGGGGGGGCCCTACGAGCAGTGCTTC. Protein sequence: CASSHGGGPYEQCF.

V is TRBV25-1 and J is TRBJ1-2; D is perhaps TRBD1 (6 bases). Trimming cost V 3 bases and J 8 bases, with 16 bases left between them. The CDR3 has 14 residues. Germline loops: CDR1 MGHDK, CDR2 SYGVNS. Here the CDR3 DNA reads TGTGCCAGCAGTGATGGGAGGGGGGGTGAAGGCTACACCTTC. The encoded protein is CASSDGRGGEGYTF.

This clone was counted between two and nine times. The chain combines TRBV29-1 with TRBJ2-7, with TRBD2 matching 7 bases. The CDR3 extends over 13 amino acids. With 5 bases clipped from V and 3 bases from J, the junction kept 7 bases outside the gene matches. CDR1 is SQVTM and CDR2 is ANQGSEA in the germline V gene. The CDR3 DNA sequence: TGCAGCGTTTCACTGGGGGGGGGCTACGAGCAGTACTTC. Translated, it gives CSVSLGGGYEQYF.